This T cell receptor (beta chain) was captured in a study of blood T cell repertoires in COVID-19. At the level of the study: Both acute and convalescent COVID-19 samples were obtained from the United States, Italy and Spain.

Enrollment of patients from Seattle took place during active infection, with longitudinal follow-up. In the study's own analysis: Amplifying reference gene primers gave estimates of nucleated cell counts. The repertoire was sequenced with immunoSEQ multiplex PCR; TCRdb's copy has only in-frame clones and lacks some. That table is the source of V, J and clone size, and D and trimming were worked out from the DNA. In the table there are roughly 200,000 clones, roughly 79% of which are singletons. Sequencing input: peripheral blood. The source is a middle-aged woman with COVID-19, enrolled during active disease.

CDR3 nucleotides: TGTGCCAGCAGCCTTACAAGGGGTGAGGGCTACACCTTC. This gives the protein CASSLTRGEGYTF. The chain is built from TRBV3-1 (or the pseudogene TRBV3-2) and TRBJ1-2; D might be TRBD1 (5 bases). Between the trimmed V and J ends, which lost 4 bases and 8 bases, there was a span of 14 bases. The CDR3 extends over 13 amino acids. The germline CDR1 and CDR2 sequences are LGHDT and YNNKEL (reference sequence).